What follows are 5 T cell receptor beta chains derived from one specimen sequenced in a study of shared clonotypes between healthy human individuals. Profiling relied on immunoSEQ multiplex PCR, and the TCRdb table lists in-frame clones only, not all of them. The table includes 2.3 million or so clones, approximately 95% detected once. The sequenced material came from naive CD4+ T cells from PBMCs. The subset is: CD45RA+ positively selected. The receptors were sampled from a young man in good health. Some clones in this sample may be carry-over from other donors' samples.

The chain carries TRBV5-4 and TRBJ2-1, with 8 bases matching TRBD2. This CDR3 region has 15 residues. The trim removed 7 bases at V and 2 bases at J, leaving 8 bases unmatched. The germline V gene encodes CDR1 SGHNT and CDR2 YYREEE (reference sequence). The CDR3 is CASSGGGRPYNEQFF. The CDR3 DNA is TGTGCCAGCTCCGGGGGGGGCCGGCCCTACAATGAGCAGTTCTTC.

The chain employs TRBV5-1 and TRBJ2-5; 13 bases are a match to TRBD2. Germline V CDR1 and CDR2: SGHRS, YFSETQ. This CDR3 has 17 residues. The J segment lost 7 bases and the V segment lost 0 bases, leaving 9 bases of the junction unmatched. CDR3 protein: CASSLAPQLAGGTTQYF. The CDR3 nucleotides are TGCGCCAGCAGCTTGGCTCCCCAACTAGCGGGAGGGACGACCCAGTACTTC. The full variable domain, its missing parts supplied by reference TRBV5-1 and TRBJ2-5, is KAGVTQTPRYLIKTRGQQVTLSCSPISGHRSVSWYQQTPGQGLQFLFEYFSETQRNKGNFPGRFSGRQFSNSRSEMNVSTLELGDSALYLCASSLAPQLAGGTTQYFGPGTRLLVL.

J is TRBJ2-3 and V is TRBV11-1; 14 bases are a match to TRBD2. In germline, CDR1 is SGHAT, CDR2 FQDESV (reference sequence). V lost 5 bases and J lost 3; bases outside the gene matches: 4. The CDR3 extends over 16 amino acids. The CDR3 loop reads CASSGGLAGATDTQYF. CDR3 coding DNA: TGTGCCAGCAGCGGGGGACTAGCGGGAGCAACAGATACGCAGTATTTT.

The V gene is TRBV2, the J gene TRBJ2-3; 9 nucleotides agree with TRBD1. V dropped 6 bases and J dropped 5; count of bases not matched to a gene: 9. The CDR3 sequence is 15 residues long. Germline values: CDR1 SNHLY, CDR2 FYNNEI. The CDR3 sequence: CASSRDRAVEDTQYF. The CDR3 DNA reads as TGTGCCAGCAGCAGGGACAGGGCGGTTGAAGATACGCAGTATTTT.

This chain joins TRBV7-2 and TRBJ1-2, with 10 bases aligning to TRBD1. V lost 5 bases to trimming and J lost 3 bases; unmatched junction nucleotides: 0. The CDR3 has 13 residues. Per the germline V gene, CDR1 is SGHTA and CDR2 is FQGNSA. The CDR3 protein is CASSGTGDYGYTF. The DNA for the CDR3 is TGTGCCAGCAGCGGGACAGGGGACTATGGCTACACCTTC.